A selection of T cell receptor beta chains follows, all from one sample in a study of long-term antiretroviral therapy in people with HIV. Method: immunoSEQ multiplex PCR; TCRdb's copy keeps in-frame clones and lacks some. The table shows about 42,000 clones, with around nine tenths occurring only once. The sequences come from unsorted PBMCs, collected 0.1 years before starting antiretroviral therapy. The origin of the receptors is a woman aged 45-59 years with HIV. Both conserved end residues are part of each CDR3. The order of the fields is clone size, V gene, J gene, D gene, CDR3 DNA, CDR3 protein. A D gene is named only where the DNA matches it firmly. Only some rows state a clone size, as once, few, many or a class for expanded clones.

size: NA
V: TRBV20-1
J: TRBJ1-5
D: NA
DNA: TGCAGTGCTAGAGTCGGGGGCATTTACCTTTTT
CDR3: CSARVGGIYLF

size: NA
V: TRBV6-5
J: TRBJ1-6
D: NA
DNA: TGTGCCAGCAGTTACTCGTGGCAGGGGAACAATTCACCCCTCCACTTT
CDR3: CASSYSWQGNNSPLHF

size: once
V: TRBV19
J: TRBJ1-2
D: NA
DNA: TGTGCCAGTAGTATTTTGACAGCTAACTATGGCTACACCTTC
CDR3: CASSILTANYGYTF

size: NA
V: TRBV19
J: TRBJ2-7
D: NA
DNA: TGTGCCAGTAGTATACGGGACTCCCAATACGAGCAGTACTTC
CDR3: CASSIRDSQYEQYF

size: NA
V: TRBV2
J: TRBJ2-2
D: NA
DNA: TGTGCCAGCAGTGCCCAGAGGACAGGGAGGGGGACCGGGGAGCTGTTTTTT
CDR3: CASSAQRTGRGTGELFF

size: NA
V: TRBV5-1
J: TRBJ1-2
D: TRBD1
DNA: TGCGCCAGCAGCCGTTCCTCCGGGACAGGGGTCGGCTACACCTTC
CDR3: CASSRSSGTGVGYTF

size: NA
V: TRBV11-2
J: TRBJ1-1
D: NA
DNA: TGTGCCAGCAGCGCACGTCCAGGGCAGAACACTGAAGCTTTCTTT
CDR3: CASSARPGQNTEAFF

size: once
V: TRBV6-6
J: TRBJ2-5
D: NA
DNA: TGTGCCAGCAGTTACTCGTATGGGGTAGGAGAGACCCAGTACTTC
CDR3: CASSYSYGVGETQYF

size: NA
V: TRBV29-1
J: TRBJ1-2
D: NA
DNA: TGCAGCGTTGAAGATCAATCGGGGGTAAACTATGGCTACACCTTC
CDR3: CSVEDQSGVNYGYTF

size: NA
V: TRBV29-1
J: TRBJ1-2
D: TRBD1
DNA: TGCAGCGCCGAACAGGGGACCAACTATGGCTACACCTTC
CDR3: CSAEQGTNYGYTF

size: NA
V: TRBV5-8
J: TRBJ1-4
D: NA
DNA: TGTGCCAGCATTTCCCAGGGAGCAACTAATGAAAAACTGTTTTTT
CDR3: CASISQGATNEKLFF

size: NA
V: TRBV7-2
J: TRBJ2-7
D: NA
DNA: TGTGCCAGCAGCTCCGGGACCATACCCTACGAGCAGTACTTC
CDR3: CASSSGTIPYEQYF

size: NA
V: TRBV27
J: TRBJ2-2
D: NA
DNA: TGTGCCAGCAGTCCGTCGGGGGTGAACACCGGGGAGCTGTTTTTT
CDR3: CASSPSGVNTGELFF

size: NA
V: TRBV18
J: TRBJ1-1
D: NA
DNA: TGTGCCAGCTCACCACTAGTCACGAACACTGAAGCTTTCTTT
CDR3: CASSPLVTNTEAFF

size: NA
V: TRBV6-5
J: TRBJ1-1
D: TRBD1
DNA: TGTGCCAGCAGGAGGGACAGGTCTTCGAACACTGAAGCTTTCTTT
CDR3: CASRRDRSSNTEAFF

size: NA
V: TRBV21-1
J: TRBJ2-7
D: NA
DNA: TGTGCCAGCAGCGGATACTACGAGCAGTACTTC
CDR3: CASSGYYEQYF

size: NA
V: TRBV29-1
J: TRBJ2-1
D: TRBD2
DNA: TGCAGCGTTGACCAAGCGGGGGATGAGCAGTTCTTC
CDR3: CSVDQAGDEQFF

size: medium-sized
V: TRBV7-3
J: TRBJ1-2
D: TRBD1
DNA: TGTGCCAGCAGCTCCAGGGACAGTCTCTATGGCTACACCTTC
CDR3: CASSSRDSLYGYTF

size: NA
V: TRBV2
J: TRBJ2-5
D: TRBD2
DNA: TGTGCCAGCAGTGGGTCTAGCGGGTACCAAGAGACCCAGTACTTC
CDR3: CASSGSSGYQETQYF

size: NA
V: TRBV7-2
J: TRBJ2-7
D: TRBD2
DNA: TGTGCCAGCAGCTTATTACTAGCGGGGGGTATCCACGAGCAGTACTTC
CDR3: CASSLLLAGGIHEQYF

size: medium-sized
V: TRBV25-1
J: TRBJ1-6
D: TRBD1
DNA: TGTGCCAGCAGTGAATGGGACAGGCTTAATTCACCCCTCCACTTT
CDR3: CASSEWDRLNSPLHF

size: few
V: TRBV11-1
J: TRBJ1-2
D: NA
DNA: TGTGCCAGCAGCTTAAAAGGGGCCCGAGCTAACTATGGCTACACCTTC
CDR3: CASSLKGARANYGYTF